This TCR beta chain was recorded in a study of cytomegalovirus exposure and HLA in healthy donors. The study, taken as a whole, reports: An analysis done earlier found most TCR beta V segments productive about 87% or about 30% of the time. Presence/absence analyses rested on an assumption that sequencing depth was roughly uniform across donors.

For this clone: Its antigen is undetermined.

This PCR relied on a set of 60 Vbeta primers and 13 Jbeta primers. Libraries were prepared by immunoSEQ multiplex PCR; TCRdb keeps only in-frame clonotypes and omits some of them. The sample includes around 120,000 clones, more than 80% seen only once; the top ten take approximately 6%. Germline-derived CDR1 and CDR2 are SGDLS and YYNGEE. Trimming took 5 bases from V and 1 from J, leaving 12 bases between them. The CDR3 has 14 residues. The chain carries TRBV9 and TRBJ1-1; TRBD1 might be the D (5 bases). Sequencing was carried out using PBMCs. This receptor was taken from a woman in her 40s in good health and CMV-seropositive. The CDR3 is CASRTGLENTEAFF. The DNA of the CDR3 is TGTGCCAGCAGAACGGGACTCGAGAACACTGAAGCTTTCTTT.